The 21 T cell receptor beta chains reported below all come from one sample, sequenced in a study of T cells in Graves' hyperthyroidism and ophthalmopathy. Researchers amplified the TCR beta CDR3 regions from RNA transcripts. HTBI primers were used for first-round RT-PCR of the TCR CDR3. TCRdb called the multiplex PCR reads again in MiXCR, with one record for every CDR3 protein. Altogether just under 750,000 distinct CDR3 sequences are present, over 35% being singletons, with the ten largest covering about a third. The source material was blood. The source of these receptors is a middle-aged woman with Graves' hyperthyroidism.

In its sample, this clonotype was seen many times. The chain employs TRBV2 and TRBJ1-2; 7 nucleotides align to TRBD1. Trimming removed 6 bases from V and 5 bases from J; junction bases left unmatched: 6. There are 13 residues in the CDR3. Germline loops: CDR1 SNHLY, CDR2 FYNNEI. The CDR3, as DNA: TGTGCCAGCAGGGGAGGGACAGATTATGGCTACACCTTC. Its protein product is CASRGGTDYGYTF.

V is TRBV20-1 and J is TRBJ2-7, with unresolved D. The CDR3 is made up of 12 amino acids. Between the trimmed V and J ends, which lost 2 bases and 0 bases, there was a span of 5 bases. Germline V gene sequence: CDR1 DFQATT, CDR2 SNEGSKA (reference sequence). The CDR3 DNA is TGCAGTGCTAGACAGAGCTCCTACGAGCAGTACTTC. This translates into CSARQSSYEQYF.

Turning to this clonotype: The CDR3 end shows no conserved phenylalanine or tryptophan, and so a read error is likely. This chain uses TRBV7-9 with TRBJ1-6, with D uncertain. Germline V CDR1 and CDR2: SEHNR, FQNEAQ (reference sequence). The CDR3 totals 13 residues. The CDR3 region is CAGSSSYNSPLHL. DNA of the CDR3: TGTGCCGGCAGCTCCTCGTATAATTCACCCCTCCACTTG.

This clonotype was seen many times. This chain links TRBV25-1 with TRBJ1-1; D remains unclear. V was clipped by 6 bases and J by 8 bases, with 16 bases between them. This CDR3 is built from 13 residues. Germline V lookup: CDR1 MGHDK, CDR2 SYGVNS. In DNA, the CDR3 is TGTGCCAGCAGGGTCCCTGGAGTGGCCGAAGCTTTCTTT. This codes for CASRVPGVAEAFF. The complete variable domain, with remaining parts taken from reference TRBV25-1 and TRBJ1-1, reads EADIYQTPRYLVIGTGKKITLECSQTMGHDKMYWYQQDPGMELHLIHYSYGVNSTEKGDLSSESTVSRIRTEHFPLTLESARPSHTSQYLCASRVPGVAEAFFGQGTRLTVV.

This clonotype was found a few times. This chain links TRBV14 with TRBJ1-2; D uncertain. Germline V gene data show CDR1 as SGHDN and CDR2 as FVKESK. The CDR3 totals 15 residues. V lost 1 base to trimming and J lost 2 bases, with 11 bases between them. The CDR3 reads CASSQARGLNYGYTF. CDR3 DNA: TGTGCCAGCAGCCAAGCCCGGGGATTGAACTATGGCTACACCTTC.

CDR3 bases: TGTGCCACCAGCAGTCCCGGACAGGGAGTCTATGGCTACACCTTC. Amino acids: CATSSPGQGVYGYTF. V is TRBV15 and J is TRBJ1-2, with TRBD1 matching 8 bases. The germline CDR1 and CDR2 sequences are LNHNV and YYDKDF (reference sequence). The V segment lost 3 bases and the J segment 4 bases; nucleotides outside the gene matches: 7. The CDR3 is 15 amino acids.

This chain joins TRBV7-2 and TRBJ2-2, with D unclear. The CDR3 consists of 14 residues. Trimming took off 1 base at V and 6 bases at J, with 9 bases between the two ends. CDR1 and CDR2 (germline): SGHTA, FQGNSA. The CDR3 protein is CASSLVASAGELFF. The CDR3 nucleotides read TGTGCCAGCAGCTTAGTAGCTTCAGCCGGGGAGCTGTTTTTT.

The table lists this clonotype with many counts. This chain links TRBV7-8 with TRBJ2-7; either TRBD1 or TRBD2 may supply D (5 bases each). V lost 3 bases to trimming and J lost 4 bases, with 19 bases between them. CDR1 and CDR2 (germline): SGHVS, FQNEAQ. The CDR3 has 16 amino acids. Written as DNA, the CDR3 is TGTGCCAGCAGCTTGGCCCAGGGAACATCGGGGTACGAGCAGTACTTC. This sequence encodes CASSLAQGTSGYEQYF.

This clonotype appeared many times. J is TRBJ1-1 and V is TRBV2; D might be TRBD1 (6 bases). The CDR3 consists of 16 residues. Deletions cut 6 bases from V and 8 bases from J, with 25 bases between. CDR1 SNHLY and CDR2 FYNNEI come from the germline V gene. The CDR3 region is CASSANVQTGPREAFF. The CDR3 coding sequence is TGTGCCAGCAGCGCCAATGTACAGACAGGACCGAGGGAAGCTTTCTTT.

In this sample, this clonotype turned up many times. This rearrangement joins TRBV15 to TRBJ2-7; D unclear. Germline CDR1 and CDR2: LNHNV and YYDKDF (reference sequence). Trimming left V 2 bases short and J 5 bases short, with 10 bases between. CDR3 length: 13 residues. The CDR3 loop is CATSRRQRNEQYF. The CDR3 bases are TGTGCCACCAGCAGAAGGCAGAGGAACGAGCAGTACTTC.

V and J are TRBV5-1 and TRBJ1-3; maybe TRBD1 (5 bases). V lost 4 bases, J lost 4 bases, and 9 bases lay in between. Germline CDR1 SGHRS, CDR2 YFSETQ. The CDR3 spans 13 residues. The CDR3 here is CASSKGHGNTIYF. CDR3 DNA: TGCGCCAGCAGCAAAGGACACGGAAACACCATATATTTT.

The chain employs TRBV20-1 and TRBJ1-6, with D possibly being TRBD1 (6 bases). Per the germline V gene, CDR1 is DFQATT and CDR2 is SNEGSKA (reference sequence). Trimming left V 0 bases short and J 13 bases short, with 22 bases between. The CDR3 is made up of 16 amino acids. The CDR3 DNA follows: TGCAGTGCTAGAGATAACAGGGCTGCACCCGGGTCGCCCCTCCACTTT. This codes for CSARDNRAAPGSPLHF.

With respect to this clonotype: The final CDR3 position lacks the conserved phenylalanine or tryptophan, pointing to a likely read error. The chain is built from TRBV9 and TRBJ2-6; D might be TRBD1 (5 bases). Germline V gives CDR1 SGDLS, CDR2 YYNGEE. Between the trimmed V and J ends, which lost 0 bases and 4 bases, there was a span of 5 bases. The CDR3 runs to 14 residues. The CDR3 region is CASSVEGGANVLTL. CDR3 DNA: TGTGCCAGCAGCGTAGAGGGGGGGGCCAACGTCCTGACTCTC.

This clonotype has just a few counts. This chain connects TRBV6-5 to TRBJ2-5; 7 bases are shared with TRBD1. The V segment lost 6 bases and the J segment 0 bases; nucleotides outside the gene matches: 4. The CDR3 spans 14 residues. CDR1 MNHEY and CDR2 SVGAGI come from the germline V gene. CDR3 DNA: TGTGCCAGCAGGGGGACAGCGTACCAAGAGACCCAGTACTTC. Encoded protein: CASRGTAYQETQYF.

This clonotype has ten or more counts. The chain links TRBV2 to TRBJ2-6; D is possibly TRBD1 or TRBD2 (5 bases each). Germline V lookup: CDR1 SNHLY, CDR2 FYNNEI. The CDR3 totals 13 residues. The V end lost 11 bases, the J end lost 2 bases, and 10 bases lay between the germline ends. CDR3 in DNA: TGTGCCCACCGAGGGGCTGGGGCCAACGTCCTGACTTTC. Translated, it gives CAHRGAGANVLTF.

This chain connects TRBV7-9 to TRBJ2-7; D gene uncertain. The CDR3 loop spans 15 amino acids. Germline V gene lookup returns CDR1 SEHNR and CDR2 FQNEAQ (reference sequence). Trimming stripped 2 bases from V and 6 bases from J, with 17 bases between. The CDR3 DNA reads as TGTGCCAGCAGCTTACCTGGGCGGCAGGTCGCCGAGCAGTACTTC. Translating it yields CASSLPGRQVAEQYF.

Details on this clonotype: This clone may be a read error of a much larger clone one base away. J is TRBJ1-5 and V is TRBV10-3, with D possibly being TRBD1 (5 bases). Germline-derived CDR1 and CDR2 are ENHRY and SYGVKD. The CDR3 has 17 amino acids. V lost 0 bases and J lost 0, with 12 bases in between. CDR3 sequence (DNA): TGTGCCATCAGTGAGTCGGGGGGGTTACCTAGCAATCAGCCCCAGCATTTT. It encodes CAISESGGLPSNQPQHF.

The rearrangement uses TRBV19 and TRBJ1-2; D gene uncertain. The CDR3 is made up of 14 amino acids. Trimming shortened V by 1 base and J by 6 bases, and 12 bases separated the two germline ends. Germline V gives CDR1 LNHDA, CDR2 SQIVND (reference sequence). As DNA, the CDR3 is TGTGCCAGTAGTATAGGCGACGTGGAGAATGGCTACACCTTC. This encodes CASSIGDVENGYTF.

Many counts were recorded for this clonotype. The CDR3 protein is CASSEGFNQPQHF. The DNA for the CDR3 is TGTGCCAGCAGCGAGGGGTTCAATCAGCCCCAGCATTTT. The chain uses TRBV7-3 and TRBJ1-5; tentative D call: TRBD1 (5 bases). CDR3 length: 13 residues. Germline-derived CDR1 and CDR2 are SGHTA and FQGTGA. Between the trimmed V and J ends, which lost 5 bases and 3 bases, there was a span of 8 bases.

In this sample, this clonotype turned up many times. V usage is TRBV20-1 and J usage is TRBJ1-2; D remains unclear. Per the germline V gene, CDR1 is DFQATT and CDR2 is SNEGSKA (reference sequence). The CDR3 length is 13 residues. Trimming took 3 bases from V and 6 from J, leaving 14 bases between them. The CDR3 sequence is CSARAPSGDGYTF. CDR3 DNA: TGCAGTGCTAGGGCGCCGTCCGGAGATGGCTACACCTTC.

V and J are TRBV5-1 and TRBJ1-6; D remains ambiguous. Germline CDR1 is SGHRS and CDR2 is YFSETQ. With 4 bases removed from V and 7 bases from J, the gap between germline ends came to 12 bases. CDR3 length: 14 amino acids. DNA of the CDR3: TGCGCCAGCAGCCAAGTTGACCCCAATTCACCCCTCCACTTT. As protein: CASSQVDPNSPLHF.